The present T cell receptor beta chain was sequenced within a study of long-term antiretroviral therapy in people with HIV. Study conclusions and caveats: Clones that had undergone expansion before ART prevailed in the repertoire throughout all time points.

In the United States, treatment was given to all participants with HIV. The V gene's germline CDR1 is ENHRY and CDR2 SYGVKD. V gave up 9 bases and J gave up 3 bases; unmatched junction bases: 11. The CDR3 has 17 amino acids. About this clone itself: Its antigen is unknown.

Version v3.0 of the immunoSEQ assay was performed at survey level. This table comes from immunoSEQ multiplex PCR, and its TCRdb copy is limited to in-frame clones, with some not included. The sample holds some 29,000 clones, roughly 98% seen once. This chain joins TRBV10-3 and TRBJ2-2, with TRBD2 matching over 12 bases. The clonotype originates from a man aged 30 to 39 with HIV. Material: unsorted PBMCs, obtained 7.6 years after starting antiretroviral therapy. In nucleotides, the CDR3 is TGTGCCATTACGACTCTAGCGGGGGGGCCGGACACCGGGGAGCTGTTTTTT. Translation gives CAITTLAGGPDTGELFF.